Shown below are 20 T cell receptor beta chains from a single sample sequenced in a study of T cell responses to AZD1222 COVID-19 vaccine. The method was immunoSEQ multiplex PCR; TCRdb's version includes in-frame clones alone and lacks a portion of them. The repertoire holds some 86,000 clones, around 82% seen once, with around 20% in the top ten. The material sequenced was peripheral blood, taken on day 0 of AZD1222 vaccination. These receptors all stem from an adult in good health.

V gene TRBV30 combines with J gene TRBJ1-6, with D perhaps matching TRBD1 (5 bases). CDR1 GTSNPN and CDR2 SVGIG come from the germline V gene (reference sequence). This CDR3 has 21 residues. V lost 1 base and J 4 bases, leaving 29 bases between the germline ends. The CDR3 DNA is TGTGCCTGGAGTGAAGTGGGGGGGTCCGCCGACCGACGGGTGTATAATTCACCCCTCCACTTT. This codes for CAWSEVGGSADRRVYNSPLHF.

This chain connects TRBV7-9 to TRBJ2-3; D is possibly TRBD2 (6 bases). Trimming stripped 8 bases from V and 4 bases from J, with 22 bases between. Germline assignment: CDR1 SEHNR and CDR2 FQNEAQ (reference sequence). The CDR3 is 16 amino acids. This CDR3 reads CASLVGGNVGPDTQYF. In DNA, the CDR3 is TGTGCCAGCTTGGTTGGGGGGAATGTCGGTCCAGATACGCAGTATTTT.

Here the CDR3 DNA reads TGTGCCAGCAGCCAGGAGGGAGAAAAACTGTTTTTT. Protein sequence: CASSQEGEKLFF. V is TRBV7-9 and J is TRBJ1-4; D is undetermined. Germline V gene sequence: CDR1 SEHNR, CDR2 FQNEAQ (reference sequence). V was clipped by 5 bases and J by 8 bases, with 9 bases between them. The CDR3 extends over 12 amino acids.

The CDR3 loop is CASSEWRGSGNTIYF. The CDR3, as DNA: TGTGCCAGCAGTGAGTGGCGGGGCTCTGGAAACACCATATATTTT. V is TRBV6-1 and J is TRBJ1-3, with D hard to call. V lost 3 bases to trimming and J lost 0 bases, with 9 bases between them. This CDR3 has 15 residues. From germline, CDR1 is MNHNS and CDR2 SASEGT.

This clone was detected only once. The chain links TRBV13 to TRBJ2-2, with 7 bases that match TRBD1. The CDR3 runs to 16 residues. Germline CDR1 is PRHDT and CDR2 is FYEKMQ (reference sequence). The ends lost 6 bases at V and 1 base at J; junction bases unmatched: 8. The CDR3 here is CASRAGTEKNTGELFF. The CDR3 bases are TGTGCCAGCAGGGCCGGGACAGAGAAGAACACCGGGGAGCTGTTTTTT.

This clone was recorded once. The V and J genes are TRBV5-1 and TRBJ1-1; D gene unclear. In germline, CDR1 is SGHRS, CDR2 YFSETQ. Trimming pared 8 bases from V and 3 bases from J, leaving 8 bases between. The CDR3 spans 11 residues. CDR3 amino acids: CASRMDTEAFF. The CDR3 nucleotides are TGCGCCAGTAGAATGGACACTGAAGCTTTCTTT.

CDR3 residues: CASSGILLADVGTGELFF. Here the CDR3 DNA reads TGCGCCAGCAGCGGAATACTCCTAGCGGACGTCGGTACCGGGGAGCTGTTTTTT. The chain links TRBV5-1 to TRBJ2-2; TRBD2 matches at 7 bases. Per the germline V gene, CDR1 is SGHRS and CDR2 is YFSETQ. Trimming took 4 bases from V and 5 from J; bases not matched to a gene: 17. The CDR3 totals 18 residues.

The chain employs TRBV18 and TRBJ2-3, with 12 bases aligning to TRBD2. Trimming took 3 bases from V and 3 from J; bases not matched to a gene: 1. Looked up from germline, CDR1 is KGHSH and CDR2 is LQKENI. The CDR3 extends over 15 amino acids. CDR3 nucleotides: TGTGCCAGCTCACCGACTAGCGGGAGAACAGATACGCAGTATTTT. Its protein product is CASSPTSGRTDTQYF.

The chain uses TRBV19 and TRBJ1-2; the match to TRBD1 covers 8 bases. CDR3 length: 17 residues. Germline V gene sequence: CDR1 LNHDA, CDR2 SQIVND (reference sequence). The junction had 14 bases not matched to a gene; V was cut back by 8 bases and J by 0 bases. The CDR3 sequence is CASGHRTGNPTNYGYTF. In DNA form, the CDR3 reads TGTGCCAGTGGACACCGGACAGGGAACCCAACTAACTATGGCTACACCTTC.

The gene calls are TRBV3-1 (or the pseudogene TRBV3-2) and TRBJ1-4, with 7 bases lining up with TRBD1. The CDR3 is 17 amino acids. The V segment lost 3 bases and the J segment 0 bases; nucleotides outside the gene matches: 7. Germline V CDR1 and CDR2: LGHDT, YNNKEL (reference sequence). The CDR3 bases are TGTGCCAGCAGCCAGAAGACAGGGCCCACAACTAATGAAAAACTGTTTTTT. It yields the protein CASSQKTGPTTNEKLFF.

The V gene is TRBV2, the J gene TRBJ1-2; TRBD1 is a possible D gene (5 bases). The CDR3 consists of 13 residues. V lost 4 bases and J lost 4, with 10 bases in between. Per the germline V gene, CDR1 is SNHLY and CDR2 is FYNNEI. CDR3 nucleotide sequence: TGTGCCAGCAGTGTGCGACAGTTCTATGGCTACACCTTC. This sequence encodes CASSVRQFYGYTF.

A few counts support this clone. The gene calls are TRBV7-6 and TRBJ2-4, with a tentative D call TRBD2 (7 bases). Trimming left V 6 bases short and J 8 bases short, with 17 bases between. The CDR3 is 14 residues long. Germline loops: CDR1 SGHVS, CDR2 FNYEAQ. CDR3 protein: CASSSLGGGDIQYF. The DNA of the CDR3 is TGTGCCAGCAGTTCATTGGGCGGGGGCGACATTCAGTACTTC.

The genes are TRBV2 and TRBJ1-5; 9 bases fit TRBD1. The CDR3 loop spans 16 amino acids. Germline V gene data show CDR1 as SNHLY and CDR2 as FYNNEI. V was pared by 6 bases and J by 2 bases, with 8 bases of the junction left unmatched. CDR3 in amino acids: CASRGSGTGRNQPQHF. CDR3 sequence (DNA): TGTGCCAGCAGGGGGTCCGGGACAGGGCGCAATCAGCCCCAGCATTTT.

V gene TRBV5-1 combines with J gene TRBJ1-4; no reliable D call. The CDR3 is made up of 17 amino acids. From germline, CDR1 is SGHRS and CDR2 YFSETQ. The V and J ends lost 5 bases and 0 bases respectively, with 17 bases between them. The CDR3 loop is CASSPAPGKSTNEKLFF. The CDR3, as DNA: TGCGCCAGCAGTCCTGCGCCGGGGAAGTCAACTAATGAAAAACTGTTTTTT. Full variable domain (missing parts from reference TRBV5-1 and TRBJ1-4): KAGVTQTPRYLIKTRGQQVTLSCSPISGHRSVSWYQQTPGQGLQFLFEYFSETQRNKGNFPGRFSGRQFSNSRSEMNVSTLELGDSALYLCASSPAPGKSTNEKLFFGSGTQLSVL.

The chain links TRBV7-8 to TRBJ1-1; 9 bases align to TRBD1. Trimming removed 1 base from V and 5 bases from J; junction bases left unmatched: 5. The V gene's germline CDR1 is SGHVS and CDR2 FQNEAQ. This CDR3 is built from 15 residues. The CDR3, as DNA: TGTGCCAGCAGCTTAGAGGGACAGGGAGAAACTGAAGCTTTCTTT. Translated, it gives CASSLEGQGETEAFF. The variable domain in full, completed from reference TRBV7-8 and TRBJ1-1, reads GAGVSQSPRYKVAKRGQDVALRCDPISGHVSLFWYQQALGQGPEFLTYFQNEAQLDKSGLPSDRFFAERPEGSVSTLKIQRTQQEDSAVYLCASSLEGQGETEAFFGQGTRLTVV.

In DNA form, the CDR3 reads TGTGCCTGGAGTCCCGCCGGGGGTTTAGGAGGCTACACCTTC. It is translated as CAWSPAGGLGGYTF. This chain links TRBV30 with TRBJ1-2; tentative D call: TRBD1 (5 bases). This CDR3 is built from 14 residues. V lost 2 bases to trimming and J lost 8 bases, with 18 bases between them. Germline V gene lookup returns CDR1 GTSNPN and CDR2 SVGIG (reference sequence). The full variable domain, rest sourced from reference TRBV30 and TRBJ1-2, is SQTIHQWPATLVQPVGSPLSLECTVEGTSNPNLYWYRQAAGRGLQLLFYSVGIGQISSEVPQNLSASRPQDRQFILSSKKLLLSDSGFYLCAWSPAGGLGGYTFGSGTRLTVV.

This clone turned up a few times. The CDR3 loop is CASSLGHLSNQPQHF. The CDR3 DNA sequence: TGTGCCAGCAGCCTTGGACACCTTAGCAATCAGCCCCAGCATTTT. The rearrangement uses TRBV6-2 or TRBV6-3 and TRBJ1-5; D perhaps matches TRBD1 (5 bases). Germline V gene sequence: CDR1 MNHEY, CDR2 SVGEGT. Trimming took 6 bases from V and 0 from J, leaving 12 bases between them. This CDR3 comprises 15 residues.

The J gene is TRBJ1-1, the V gene TRBV4-2; D unresolved. This CDR3 comprises 14 residues. The germline V gene encodes CDR1 LGHNA and CDR2 YNFKEQ. V was trimmed by 1 base and J by 4 bases, leaving 10 bases between them. The CDR3 loop is CASSQVEDPTEAFF. The DNA for the CDR3 is TGTGCCAGCAGCCAAGTGGAAGACCCCACTGAAGCTTTCTTT.

The V and J genes are TRBV25-1 and TRBJ1-1; 7 bases match TRBD1. The ends lost 6 bases at V and 1 base at J; junction bases unmatched: 5. The CDR3 extends over 14 amino acids. Germline V gives CDR1 MGHDK, CDR2 SYGVNS. The chain's CDR3 is CASRNRGWNTEAFF. CDR3 in DNA: TGTGCCAGCAGAAACAGGGGCTGGAACACTGAAGCTTTCTTT.

The V and J genes are TRBV6-4 and TRBJ2-1; 10 nucleotides align to TRBD2. V dropped 2 bases and J dropped 4; count of bases not matched to a gene: 5. This CDR3 is 16 amino acids long. Germline V gene sequence: CDR1 MRHNA, CDR2 SNTAGT. This chain's CDR3 is CASSDDLAGVYNEQFF. The CDR3 DNA sequence: TGTGCCAGCAGTGACGATCTAGCGGGAGTGTACAATGAGCAGTTCTTC.